Listed here is a single TCR beta chain. Measured with immunoSEQ multiplex PCR; TCRdb has only the in-frame clones, and not every one. The sample has hundreds of thousands of clones, approximately 82% seen once; the top ten hold 2% to 3%. The V and J ends lost 0 bases and 0 bases respectively, with 10 bases between them. Per the germline V gene, CDR1 is SGHRS and CDR2 is YFSETQ. The CDR3 covers 15 residues. This record comes from a study of blood T cell repertoires in COVID-19. Study information: The origin of the acute and convalescent COVID-19 samples was the United States, Italy and Spain. From T cells, B-cell-depleted T cells, or PBMCs came the material, which was cDNA or gDNA.

The chain couples TRBV5-1 to TRBJ2-7; D gene ambiguous. The receptor comes from a woman aged 70-85 years with active or convalescent COVID-19. The sequenced sample consisted of peripheral blood. CDR3: CASSLAQASSYEQYF. The CDR3 nucleotides are TGCGCCAGCAGCTTGGCGCAGGCAAGCTCCTACGAGCAGTACTTC.